These 26 T cell receptor beta chains came from one sample sequenced in a study of technical replicates of blood from a few donors. Generated by immunoSEQ multiplex PCR, the TCRdb table keeps only in-frame clones and is missing some. Of some 15,000 clones listed, 82% were seen once; the top ten hold around 10%. Sequencing was carried out using PBMCs. These receptors all come from a human donor in good health. Some clones in this sample may be carry-over from other donors' samples.

The chain combines TRBV2 with TRBJ1-2, with TRBD1 identical over 8 bases. The CDR3 loop spans 14 amino acids. V shed 4 bases and J 5 bases; nucleotides not matched to a gene: 6. Germline V gene sequence: CDR1 SNHLY, CDR2 FYNNEI. Here the CDR3 DNA reads TGTGCCAGCAGTGCTCAGGGGGCAGAATATGGCTACACCTTC. It yields the protein CASSAQGAEYGYTF.

The chain carries TRBV11-2 and TRBJ1-1, with a weak D call TRBD1 (5 bases). This CDR3 region has 14 residues. Germline CDR1 and CDR2: SGHAT and FQNNGV. The V end was cut by 6 bases, the J end by 2 bases, with 13 bases between. The CDR3 region has the DNA TGTGCCAGCAGTCATAGACAGCGAAACACTGAAGCTTTCTTT. Amino acid sequence: CASSHRQRNTEAFF.

The V and J genes are TRBV7-6 and TRBJ2-3, with a tentative D call TRBD1 (5 bases). With 4 bases removed from V and 2 bases from J, the gap between germline ends came to 10 bases. Per germline, CDR1 SGHVS and CDR2 FNYEAQ. CDR3 length: 14 residues. CDR3 nucleotide sequence: TGTGCCAGCAGCTCAGGGATAACCACAGATACGCAGTATTTT. It encodes CASSSGITTDTQYF.

The chain employs TRBV5-4 and TRBJ1-2, with TRBD1 identical over 9 bases. J lost 8 bases, V lost 1 base, and 9 bases had no gene match. The CDR3 is made up of 15 amino acids. Germline values: CDR1 SGHNT, CDR2 YYREEE (reference sequence). The CDR3 reads CASSLMTGGEYGYTF. The DNA of the CDR3 is TGTGCCAGCAGCTTGATGACAGGGGGGGAGTACGGCTACACCTTC.

This clone is categorized as medium-sized. The V and J genes are TRBV19 and TRBJ1-5; 8 bases align to TRBD1. This CDR3 has 15 amino acids. With V trimmed by 5 bases and J by 4 bases, 7 bases remained unmatched. Germline V CDR1 and CDR2: LNHDA, SQIVND (reference sequence). As DNA, the CDR3 is TGTGCCAGTAGTTGGGCAGGGGGCATTAATCAGCCCCAGCATTTT. Its protein product is CASSWAGGINQPQHF.

V usage is TRBV27 and J usage is TRBJ1-1, with 8 positions matching TRBD1. Trimming at V came to 6 bases and at J to 1 base, leaving 7 bases not matched to a gene. CDR1 and CDR2 (germline): MNHEY, SMNVEV (reference sequence). The CDR3 has 15 amino acids. The chain's CDR3 is CASRSGGAGNTEAFF. CDR3 in DNA: TGTGCCAGCAGATCAGGGGGCGCGGGGAACACTGAAGCTTTCTTT.

The DNA for the CDR3 is TGTGCCAGCAGCGGGCGGGAGATGGCCGGGGAGCTGTTTTTT. This translates into CASSGREMAGELFF. The chain recombines TRBV4-2 with TRBJ2-2, with TRBD2 matching 7 bases. This CDR3 spans 14 amino acids. The germline gives CDR1 LGHNA, CDR2 YNFKEQ. With V trimmed by 5 bases and J by 6 bases, 6 bases remained unmatched.

The chain is built from TRBV27 and TRBJ1-2; a possible D gene is TRBD1 (5 bases). This CDR3 is built from 13 residues. Germline CDR1 MNHEY, CDR2 SMNVEV (reference sequence). With 4 bases removed from V and 4 bases from J, the gap between germline ends came to 10 bases. CDR3 amino acids: CASSSGGSYGYTF. CDR3 bases: TGTGCCAGCAGTTCTGGGGGGAGCTATGGCTACACCTTC.

V usage is TRBV5-1 and J usage is TRBJ2-1; D might be TRBD2 (6 bases). Trimming stripped 4 bases from V and 0 bases from J, with 14 bases between. Germline-derived CDR1 and CDR2 are SGHRS and YFSETQ. This CDR3 is 16 amino acids long. The CDR3: CASSLNPSVSYNEQFF. The CDR3 DNA sequence: TGCGCCAGCAGCCTAAACCCTAGCGTCTCCTACAATGAGCAGTTCTTC.

DNA of the CDR3: TGTGCCACCAGCAGAGATACTAGCGCATCCTCCTACGAGCAGTACTTC. Encoded protein: CATSRDTSASSYEQYF. This chain links TRBV15 with TRBJ2-7, with 7 bases fitting TRBD2. This CDR3 is 16 amino acids long. V trimming: 0 bases; J trimming: 0 bases; junction bases outside the gene matches: 5. Per germline, CDR1 LNHNV and CDR2 YYDKDF (reference sequence).

This sequence joins TRBV28 and TRBJ2-1; possibly TRBD2 for D (6 bases). Germline V gene sequence: CDR1 MDHEN, CDR2 SYDVKM. This CDR3 has 15 amino acids. Trimming took 4 bases from V and 1 from J, leaving 11 bases between them. The CDR3 region has the DNA TGTGCCAGCAGTTGGGGGGAGGTGTCCTACAATGAGCAGTTCTTC. This translates into CASSWGEVSYNEQFF. Supplemented by reference TRBV28 and TRBJ2-1, the full variable domain reads DVKVTQSSRYLVKRTGEKVFLECVQDMDHENMFWYRQDPGLGLRLIYFSYDVKMKEKGDIPEGYSVSREKKERFSLILESASTNQTSMYLCASSWGEVSYNEQFFGPGTRLTVL.

The chain couples TRBV4-1 to TRBJ2-3; 12 bases agree with TRBD2. The CDR3 totals 19 residues. V lost 0 bases and J lost 5; bases outside the gene matches: 12. Germline assignment: CDR1 MGHRA and CDR2 YSYEKL. The CDR3 is CASSQDLTSGSGRGDTQYF. The CDR3 nucleotides are TGCGCCAGCAGCCAAGATCTGACTAGCGGGAGTGGACGGGGAGATACGCAGTATTTT.

Here the CDR3 reads CASSVPGLAGCEQFF. The CDR3 region has the DNA TGTGCCAGCTCTGTACCGGGACTAGCGGGATGTGAGCAGTTCTTC. The chain has TRBV28 and TRBJ2-1; 13 bases are a match to TRBD2. V shed 8 bases and J 9 bases; nucleotides not matched to a gene: 10. Germline lookup yields CDR1 MDHEN and CDR2 SYDVKM. The CDR3 is 15 amino acids.

A few counts support this clone. J is TRBJ2-7 and V is TRBV11-1; 12 bases align to TRBD2. The CDR3 spans 15 residues. The trim removed 2 bases at V and 7 bases at J, leaving 6 bases unmatched. Germline CDR1 SGHAT, CDR2 FQDESV (reference sequence). CDR3 region: CASSLRLAGVGEQYF. The CDR3 coding sequence is TGTGCCAGCAGCTTAAGACTAGCGGGAGTGGGTGAGCAGTACTTC.

The CDR3 DNA follows: TGTGCCAGCAGCTTAGCGGGACAGGGGGATGGCTACACCTTC. Amino acids: CASSLAGQGDGYTF. The chain couples TRBV7-9 to TRBJ1-2; 11 bases align to TRBD1. The CDR3 consists of 14 residues. CDR1 and CDR2 (germline): SEHNR, FQNEAQ (reference sequence). The junction had 0 bases not matched to a gene; V was cut back by 0 bases and J by 6 bases. The whole variable domain, remainder taken from reference TRBV7-9 and TRBJ1-2, is DTGVSQNPRHKITKRGQNVTFRCDPISEHNRLYWYRQTLGQGPEFLTYFQNEAQLEKSRLLSDRFSAERPKGSFSTLEIQRTEQGDSAMYLCASSLAGQGDGYTFGSGTRLTVV.

The V and J genes are TRBV19 and TRBJ1-1; 7 bases agree with TRBD1. Germline V gene lookup returns CDR1 LNHDA and CDR2 SQIVND (reference sequence). This CDR3 has 15 amino acids. The J segment lost 2 bases and the V segment lost 0 bases, leaving 3 bases of the junction unmatched. The CDR3 nucleotides are TGTGCCAGTAGTATAGATAAGGGGGCCAACACTGAAGCTTTCTTT. Translating it yields CASSIDKGANTEAFF.

The J gene is TRBJ2-3, the V gene TRBV5-1, with 15 bases identical to TRBD2. The germline V gene has CDR1 SGHRS and CDR2 YFSETQ. The CDR3 consists of 17 residues. Trimming removed 3 bases from V and 6 bases from J; junction bases left unmatched: 8. This CDR3 reads CASSSGLAGGDGDTQYF. The CDR3 DNA follows: TGCGCCAGCAGCTCCGGACTAGCGGGAGGGGACGGGGATACGCAGTATTTT.

The V call is TRBV7-9, the J call TRBJ1-2; 9 nucleotides line up with TRBD1. V lost 6 bases, J lost 5 bases, and 13 bases stayed unmatched. From germline, CDR1 is SEHNR and CDR2 FQNEAQ (reference sequence). The CDR3 loop spans 16 amino acids. The CDR3 reads CASRFAGTGSEYGYTF. The CDR3 DNA reads as TGTGCCAGCAGATTCGCCGGGACAGGGTCTGAGTATGGCTACACCTTC.

The chain is built from TRBV5-4 and TRBJ2-5; TRBD2 might be the D (6 bases). Trimming removed 3 bases at V and 2 bases at J, with 14 bases between. The CDR3 has 15 amino acids. Germline CDR1 is SGHNT and CDR2 is YYREEE (reference sequence). CDR3 sequence (DNA): TGTGCCAGCAGCTCCCGGTGGGGGGAGCAAGAGACCCAGTACTTC. Encoded protein: CASSSRWGEQETQYF. Supplemented by reference TRBV5-4 and TRBJ2-5, the full variable domain reads ETGVTQSPTHLIKTRGQQVTLRCSSQSGHNTVSWYQQALGQGPQFIFQYYREEENGRGNFPPRFSGLQFPNYSSELNVNALELDDSALYLCASSSRWGEQETQYFGPGTRLLVL.

As DNA, the CDR3 is TGCGCCAGCAGCTTGGCAGGGGCGTCCTACAATGAGCAGTTCTTC. Protein: CASSLAGASYNEQFF. The V gene is TRBV5-1, the J gene TRBJ2-1; possible D gene TRBD1, 6 bases. Trimming pared 0 bases from V and 1 base from J, leaving 8 bases between. Per the germline V gene, CDR1 is SGHRS and CDR2 is YFSETQ. CDR3 length: 15 amino acids.

The V and J genes are TRBV4-1 and TRBJ2-1; D unresolved. The V gene lost 1 base and the J gene lost 6 bases, with 10 bases spanning the gap. The CDR3 contains 14 residues. CDR1 is MGHRA and CDR2 is YSYEKL in the germline V gene. The CDR3 DNA reads as TGCGCCAGCAGCCAAGGATCCGGGTCCAATGAGCAGTTCTTC. This encodes CASSQGSGSNEQFF.

The chain couples TRBV7-2 to TRBJ2-7; TRBD2 agrees at 8 bases. The germline gives CDR1 SGHTA, CDR2 FQGNSA. Losses at the gene ends were 1 base for V and 3 bases for J; bases not matched to a gene: 5. This CDR3 spans 15 amino acids. The CDR3 protein is CASSLVSAGGYEQYF. The DNA of the CDR3 is TGTGCCAGCAGCTTAGTATCGGCGGGAGGCTACGAGCAGTACTTC. Full variable domain (missing parts from reference TRBV7-2 and TRBJ2-7): GAGVSQSPSNKVTEKGKDVELRCDPISGHTALYWYRQSLGQGLEFLIYFQGNSAPDKSGLPSDRFSAERTGGSVSTLTIQRTQQEDSAVYLCASSLVSAGGYEQYFGPGTRLTVT.

The V and J genes are TRBV14 and TRBJ2-7, with TRBD1 identical over 9 bases. The germline gives CDR1 SGHDN, CDR2 FVKESK. The V gene end was trimmed by 3 bases and the J gene end by 6 bases; junction bases not matched to a gene: 3. The CDR3 is made up of 13 amino acids. CDR3 loop: CASSHRQGGEQYF. CDR3 nucleotides: TGTGCCAGCAGCCACAGACAGGGGGGCGAGCAGTACTTC. The full variable domain, completed using reference TRBV14 and TRBJ2-7, is EAGVTQFPSHSVIEKGQTVTLRCDPISGHDNLYWYRRVMGKEIKFLLHFVKESKQDESGMPNNRFLAERTGGTYSTLKVQPAELEDSGVYFCASSHRQGGEQYFGPGTRLTVT.

The chain is built from TRBV10-3 and TRBJ2-7; 9 nucleotides align to TRBD1. The CDR3 consists of 14 residues. The junction had 15 bases not matched to a gene; V was cut back by 11 bases and J by 7 bases. Germline-derived CDR1 and CDR2 are ENHRY and SYGVKD. Here the CDR3 DNA reads TGTGCCTCCTCGCCGTCGGACAGGGGTACGGAGCAGTACTTC. Encoded protein: CASSPSDRGTEQYF.

The V gene is TRBV30, the J gene TRBJ2-7, with 7 bases that match TRBD1. The V and J ends lost 2 bases and 8 bases, in that order; junction bases with no gene match: 15. Germline loops: CDR1 GTSNPN, CDR2 SVGIG (reference sequence). This CDR3 is built from 15 residues. This CDR3 reads CAWSRGLARRTQQYF. CDR3 nucleotides: TGTGCCTGGAGTAGGGGGCTCGCTCGTAGGACGCAGCAGTACTTC.

This chain connects TRBV11-2 to TRBJ1-5, with TRBD1 as a possible D gene (5 bases). The V gene's germline CDR1 is SGHAT and CDR2 FQNNGV. With 4 bases removed from V and 2 bases from J, the gap between germline ends came to 9 bases. The CDR3 loop spans 14 amino acids. In nucleotides, the CDR3 is TGTGCCAGCAGCTCCGGGGGGGGCAATCAGCCCCAGCATTTT. As protein: CASSSGGGNQPQHF.